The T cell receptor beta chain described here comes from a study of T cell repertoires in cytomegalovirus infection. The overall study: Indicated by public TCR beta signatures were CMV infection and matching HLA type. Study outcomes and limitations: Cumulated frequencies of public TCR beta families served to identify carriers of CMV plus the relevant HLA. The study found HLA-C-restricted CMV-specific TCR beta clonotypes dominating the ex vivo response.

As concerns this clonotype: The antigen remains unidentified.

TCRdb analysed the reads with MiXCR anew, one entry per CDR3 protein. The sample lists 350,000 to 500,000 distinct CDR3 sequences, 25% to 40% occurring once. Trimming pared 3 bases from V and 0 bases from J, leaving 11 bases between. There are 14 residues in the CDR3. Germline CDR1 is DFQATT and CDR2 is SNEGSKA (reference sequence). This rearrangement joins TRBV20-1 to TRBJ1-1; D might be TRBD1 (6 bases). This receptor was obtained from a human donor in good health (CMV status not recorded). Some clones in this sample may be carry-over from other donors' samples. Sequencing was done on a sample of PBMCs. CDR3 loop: CSASRGGLNTEAFF. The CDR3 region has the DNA TGCAGTGCTAGCCGGGGGGGCCTGAACACTGAAGCTTTCTTT.